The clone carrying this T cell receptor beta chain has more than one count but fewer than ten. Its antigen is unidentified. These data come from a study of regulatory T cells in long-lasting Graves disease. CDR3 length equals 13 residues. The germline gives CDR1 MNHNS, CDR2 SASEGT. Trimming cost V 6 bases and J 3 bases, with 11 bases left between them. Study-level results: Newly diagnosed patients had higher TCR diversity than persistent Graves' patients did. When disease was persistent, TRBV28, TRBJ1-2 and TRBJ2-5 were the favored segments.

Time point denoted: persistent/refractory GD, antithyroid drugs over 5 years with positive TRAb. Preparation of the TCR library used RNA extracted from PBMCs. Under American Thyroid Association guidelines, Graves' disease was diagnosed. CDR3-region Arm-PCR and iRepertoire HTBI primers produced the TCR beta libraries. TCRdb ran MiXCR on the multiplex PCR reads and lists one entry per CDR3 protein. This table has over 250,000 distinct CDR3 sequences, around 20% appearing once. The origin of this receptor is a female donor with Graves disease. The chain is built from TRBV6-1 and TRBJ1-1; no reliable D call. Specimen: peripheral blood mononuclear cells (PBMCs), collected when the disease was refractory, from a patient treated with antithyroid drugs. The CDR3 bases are TGTGCCAGCAGCTCAGGTTCCGACACTGAAGCTTTCTTT. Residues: CASSSGSDTEAFF.